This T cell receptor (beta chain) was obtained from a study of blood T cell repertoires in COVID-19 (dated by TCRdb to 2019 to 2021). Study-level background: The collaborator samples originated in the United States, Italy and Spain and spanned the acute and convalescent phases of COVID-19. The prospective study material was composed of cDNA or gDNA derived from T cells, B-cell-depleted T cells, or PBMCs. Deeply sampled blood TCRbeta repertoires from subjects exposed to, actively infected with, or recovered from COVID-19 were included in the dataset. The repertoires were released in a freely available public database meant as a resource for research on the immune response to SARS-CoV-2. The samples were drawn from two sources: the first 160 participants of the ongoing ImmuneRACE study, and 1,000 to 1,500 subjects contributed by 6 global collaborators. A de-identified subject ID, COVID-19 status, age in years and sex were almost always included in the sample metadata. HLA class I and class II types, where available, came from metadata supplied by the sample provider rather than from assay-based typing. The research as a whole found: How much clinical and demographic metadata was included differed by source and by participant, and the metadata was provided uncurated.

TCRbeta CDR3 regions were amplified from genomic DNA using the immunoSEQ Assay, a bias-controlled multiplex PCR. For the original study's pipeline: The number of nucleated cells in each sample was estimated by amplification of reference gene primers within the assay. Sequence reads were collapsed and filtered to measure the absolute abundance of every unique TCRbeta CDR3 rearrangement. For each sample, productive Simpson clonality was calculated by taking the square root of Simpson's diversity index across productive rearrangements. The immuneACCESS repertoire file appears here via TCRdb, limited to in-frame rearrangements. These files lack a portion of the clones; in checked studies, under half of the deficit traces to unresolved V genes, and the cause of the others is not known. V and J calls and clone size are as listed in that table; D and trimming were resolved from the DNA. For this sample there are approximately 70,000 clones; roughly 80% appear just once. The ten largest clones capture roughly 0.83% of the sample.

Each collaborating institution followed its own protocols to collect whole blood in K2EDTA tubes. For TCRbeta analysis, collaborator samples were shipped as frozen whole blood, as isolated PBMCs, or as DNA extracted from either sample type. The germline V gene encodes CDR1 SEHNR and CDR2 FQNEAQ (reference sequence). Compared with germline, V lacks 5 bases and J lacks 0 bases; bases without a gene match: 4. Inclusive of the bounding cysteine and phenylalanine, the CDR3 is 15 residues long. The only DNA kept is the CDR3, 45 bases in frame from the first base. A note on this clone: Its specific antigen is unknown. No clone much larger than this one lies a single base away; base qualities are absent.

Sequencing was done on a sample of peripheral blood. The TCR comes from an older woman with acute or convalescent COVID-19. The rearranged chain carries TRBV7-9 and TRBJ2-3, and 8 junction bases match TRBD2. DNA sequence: TGTGCCAGCAGCCTCAGCGGGGGCAGCACAGATACGCAGTATTTT. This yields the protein CASSLSGGSTDTQYF.